This T cell receptor beta chain was identified during a study of blood T cell repertoires in COVID-19. TCRdb's table, derived via immunoSEQ multiplex PCR, lists solely in-frame clones and lacks some. The table includes just over 250,000 clones, over 80% detected once. Sequencing was done on a sample of peripheral blood. This sequence originates from a woman aged 65 to 85 with COVID-19, enrolled during active disease.

The CDR3 loop is CASSPTRTPPPYEQYF. CDR3 nucleotides: TGTGCCAGCTCACCAACCCGTACTCCGCCCCCCTACGAGCAGTACTTC. The V and J genes are TRBV18 and TRBJ2-7; D call uncertain. Germline assignment: CDR1 KGHSH and CDR2 LQKENI. V was trimmed by 2 bases and J by 2 bases, leaving 16 bases between them. The length of the CDR3 is 16 residues.